This T cell receptor beta chain is from a study of blood T cell repertoires in COVID-19. The overall study: Sites across the United States, Italy and Spain contributed samples from acute and convalescent COVID-19.

Clones were sequenced by immunoSEQ multiplex PCR, and TCRdb holds only the in-frame ones, with some missing. The repertoire holds about 270,000 clones, with roughly 85% as singletons. The CDR3 loop spans 15 amino acids. V lost 0 bases and J lost 3; bases outside the gene matches: 3. CDR1 is KGHSH, CDR2 LQKENI, per germline. The specimen was peripheral blood. This chain joins TRBV18 and TRBJ2-7, with 9 bases identical to TRBD1. This TCR derives from a woman in her late teens or twenties with acute or convalescent COVID-19. DNA of the CDR3: TGTGCCAGCTCACCACCGGCGACAGGGGGCTACGAGCAGTACTTC. It encodes CASSPPATGGYEQYF.